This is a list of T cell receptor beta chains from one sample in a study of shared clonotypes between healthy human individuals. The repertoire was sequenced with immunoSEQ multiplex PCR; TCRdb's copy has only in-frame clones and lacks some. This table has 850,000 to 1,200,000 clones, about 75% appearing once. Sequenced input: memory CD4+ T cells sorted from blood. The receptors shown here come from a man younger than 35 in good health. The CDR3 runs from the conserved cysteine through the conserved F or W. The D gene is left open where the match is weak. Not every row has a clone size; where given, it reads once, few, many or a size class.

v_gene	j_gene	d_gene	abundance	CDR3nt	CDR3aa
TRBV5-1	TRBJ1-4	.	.	TGCGCCAGCAGCTTGGGCAGTCAACAACTTAATGAAAAACTGTTTTTT	CASSLGSQQLNEKLFF
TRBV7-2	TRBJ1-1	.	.	TGTGCCAGCAGCCCTCAACTGAACACTGAAGCTTTCTTT	CASSPQLNTEAFF
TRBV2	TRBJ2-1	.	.	TGTGCCAGCAGTCGGGGCAGTTACAATGAGCAGTTCTTC	CASSRGSYNEQFF
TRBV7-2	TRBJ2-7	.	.	TGTGCCAGCAGCTTAGTGAACAGGGTCTACGAGCAGTACTTC	CASSLVNRVYEQYF
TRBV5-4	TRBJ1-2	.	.	TGTGCCAGCAGCTTGGCTACGGGGGGCCCAAACTATGGCTACACCTTC	CASSLATGGPNYGYTF
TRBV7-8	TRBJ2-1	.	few	TGTGCCAGCAGCAACGTCTGGGCGGGGTCCAATGAGCAGTTCTTC	CASSNVWAGSNEQFF
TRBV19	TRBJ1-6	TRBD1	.	TGTGCCAGTAGGAGACGGACAGGTTTGGCCAATAATTCACCCCTCCACTTT	CASRRRTGLANNSPLHF
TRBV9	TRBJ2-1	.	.	TGTGCCAGCAGCGTAGGGGGGTCGAGCGGCCTAAATGAGCAGTTCTTC	CASSVGGSSGLNEQFF
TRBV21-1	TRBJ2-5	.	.	TGTGCCAGCAGCAAAGGTTCGACTAGCGGGGGGGCGCCCAGCGTTGAGACCCAGTACTTC	CASSKGSTSGGAPSVETQYF
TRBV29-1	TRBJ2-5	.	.	TGCAGCGTTGGGCCCGGGACCTCCCCACAAGAGACCCAGTACTTC	CSVGPGTSPQETQYF
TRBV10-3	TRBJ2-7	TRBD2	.	TGTGCCATCAGTGAGTCGGTAGCGGGCTCCTACGAGCAGTACTTC	CAISESVAGSYEQYF
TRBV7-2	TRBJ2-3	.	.	TGTGCCAGCAGCTTGGGAGAGAAGCGAGGTCAAGATACGCAGTATTTT	CASSLGEKRGQDTQYF
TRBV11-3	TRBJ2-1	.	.	TGTGCCAGCAGCTTAAGCGGCGCCGATTACAATGAGCAGTTCTTC	CASSLSGADYNEQFF
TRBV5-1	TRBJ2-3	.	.	TGCGCCAGCAGCTTGGACGATAGACATACGCAGTATTTT	CASSLDDRHTQYF
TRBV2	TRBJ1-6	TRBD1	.	TGTGCCACTAAAGACAGGGGGCTGTTGAATTCACCCCTCCACTTT	CATKDRGLLNSPLHF
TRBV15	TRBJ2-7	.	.	TGTGCCACCAGCAGAGGGGGGTTATACGAGCAGTACTTC	CATSRGGLYEQYF
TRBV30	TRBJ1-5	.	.	TGTGCCTGGAGTGTACAGGGTGACCAGCCCCAGCATTTT	CAWSVQGDQPQHF
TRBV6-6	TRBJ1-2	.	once	TGTGCCAGCAGTTCGGGACCGAGCCCCTATGGCTACACCTTC	CASSSGPSPYGYTF
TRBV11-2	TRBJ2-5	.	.	TGTGCCAGCAGCTTAAGCCCAGGAGGGCCCGAGACCCAGTACTTC	CASSLSPGGPETQYF
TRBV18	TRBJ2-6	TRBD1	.	TGTGCCAGCTCACCATCGTCCGGGACAGGGGGCTCTGGGGCCAACGTCCTGACTTTC	CASSPSSGTGGSGANVLTF
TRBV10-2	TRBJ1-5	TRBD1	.	TGCGCCAGCAGTGACATTGGGACAGGAGCGAATCAGCCCCAGCATTTT	CASSDIGTGANQPQHF
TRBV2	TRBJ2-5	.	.	TGTGCCAGCAGTGCCCTCCAAGAGACCCAGTACTTC	CASSALQETQYF
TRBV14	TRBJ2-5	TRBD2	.	TGTGCCAGCAGCCAAGGACTAGCGGGGGCAGAGACCCAGTACTTC	CASSQGLAGAETQYF
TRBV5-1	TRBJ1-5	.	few	TGCGCCAGCAGTTTGGGACCCGAGGGAAGTCAGCCCCAGCATTTT	CASSLGPEGSQPQHF
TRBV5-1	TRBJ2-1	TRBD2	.	TGCGCCAGCAGCTTACTAGCGGGTACCACCTACAATGAGCAGTTCTTC	CASSLLAGTTYNEQFF
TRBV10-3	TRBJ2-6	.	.	TGTGCCATCAGTTCAGGGATCCTTGAAGGGGCCAACGTCCTGACTTTC	CAISSGILEGANVLTF
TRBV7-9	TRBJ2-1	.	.	TGTGCCAGCAGCTTCGACCAGGGACGCAATGAGCAGTTCTTC	CASSFDQGRNEQFF
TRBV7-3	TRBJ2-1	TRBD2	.	TGTGCCAGCAGCTCCCAGCCTCTAGCGGACAATGAGCAGTTCTTC	CASSSQPLADNEQFF
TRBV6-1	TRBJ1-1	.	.	TGTGCCAGCAGTACCGGGACTTTGAACACTGAAGCTTTCTTT	CASSTGTLNTEAFF
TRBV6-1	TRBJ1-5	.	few	TGTGCCAGCTACCAGGGGCAGGGTCAGCCCCAGCATTTT	CASYQGQGQPQHF
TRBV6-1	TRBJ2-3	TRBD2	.	TGTGCCAGCAGTGAATTACCAGCGGGGGCCAAGGGGAATACGCAGTATTTT	CASSELPAGAKGNTQYF
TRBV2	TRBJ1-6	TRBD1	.	TGTGCCAGCAATTCTTTACCTACCGGGACAGATTATAATTCACCCCTCCACTTT	CASNSLPTGTDYNSPLHF
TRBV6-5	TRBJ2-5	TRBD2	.	TGTGCCAGCAGTTCGAGAGCGGGGGGGGCCGGGGAGACCCAGTACTTC	CASSSRAGGAGETQYF
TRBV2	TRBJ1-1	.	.	TGTGCCAGCAGTGAAGCGCACAGGTACACTGAAGCTTTCTTT	CASSEAHRYTEAFF
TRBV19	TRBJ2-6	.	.	TGTGCCAGTAGTATAGCCCCGGGAAGCCGCTCTGGGGCCAACGTCCTGACTTTC	CASSIAPGSRSGANVLTF
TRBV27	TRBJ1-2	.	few	TGTGCCAGCAGTTTATCAGGCTATGGCTACACCTTC	CASSLSGYGYTF
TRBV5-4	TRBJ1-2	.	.	TGTGCCAGCAGCTCATACTTGAACTATGGCTACACCTTC	CASSSYLNYGYTF
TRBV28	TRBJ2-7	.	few	TGTGCCAGCAGTTCGCCACAGTCCTCCTCCTACGAGCAGTACTTC	CASSSPQSSSYEQYF
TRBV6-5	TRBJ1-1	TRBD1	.	TGTGCCACCAAGAGACAGGGAGTGAACACTGAAGCTTTCTTT	CATKRQGVNTEAFF
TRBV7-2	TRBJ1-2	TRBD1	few	TGTGCCAGCAGCTACGGACAGGGTATGAGAGGCTACACCTTC	CASSYGQGMRGYTF
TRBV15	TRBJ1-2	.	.	TGTGCCACCAGCAGACGGGAATATGGCTACACCTTC	CATSRREYGYTF
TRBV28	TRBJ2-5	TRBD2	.	TGTGCCAGCAGTTTTGCTGGGGGGGAGGAGACCCAGTACTTC	CASSFAGGEETQYF
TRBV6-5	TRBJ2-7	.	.	TGTGCCAGCAGTCCGACCACCCCCGAGCAGTACTTC	CASSPTTPEQYF
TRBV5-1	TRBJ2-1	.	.	TGCGCCAGCAGCACCCCTAGCAATGAGCAGTTCTTC	CASSTPSNEQFF
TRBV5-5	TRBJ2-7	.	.	TGTGCCAGCAGTATCATGGGGTCCTACGAGCAGTACTTC	CASSIMGSYEQYF
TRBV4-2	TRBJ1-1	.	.	TGTGCCAGCAGCCCAGATGAGGGGCCGAACACTGAAGCTTTCTTT	CASSPDEGPNTEAFF
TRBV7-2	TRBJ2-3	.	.	TGTGCCAGCAGCTTAGCAGATACGCAGTATTTT	CASSLADTQYF
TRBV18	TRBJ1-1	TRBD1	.	TGTGCCAGCTCACGAGGGACAGGGCAAACTGAAGCTTTCTTT	CASSRGTGQTEAFF
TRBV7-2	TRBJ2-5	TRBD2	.	TGTGCCAGCAGCTTAGGGGGGACTAGCGGGAGGTACCAAGAGACCCAGTACTTC	CASSLGGTSGRYQETQYF
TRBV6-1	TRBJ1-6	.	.	TGTGCCAGCAGCCTACAGGAGGGCCCTTCACCCCTCCACTTT	CASSLQEGPSPLHF
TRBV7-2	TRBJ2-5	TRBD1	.	TGTGCCAGCAGCTCCACCCTAGGACAGGGAGAGACCCAGTACTTC	CASSSTLGQGETQYF
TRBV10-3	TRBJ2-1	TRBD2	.	TGTGCCATCAGTGAGCCCCGACTCCTAGCGGGAGATGAGCAGTTCTTC	CAISEPRLLAGDEQFF